The T cell receptor beta chain described here comes from a study of post-analysis software for immune sequencing data. In the study overall: Secondary progressive, relapsing-remitting and progressive-relapsing multiple sclerosis were among the included disease courses.

Findings of the study overall: A significant reduction in normalized Chao1 diversity was observed in multiple sclerosis patients versus controls. Patients used a few TRBV segments, including TRBV5-6, TRBV5-1 and TRBV20-1, more often than controls.

Unique molecular identifiers had been added to the TCR beta cDNA libraries. Input populations of about 0.9 to 10 million T cells gave rise to 500,000 to 600,000 cDNA molecules. One entry per CDR3 protein results from TCRdb running MiXCR on the PCR reads. The sample includes 750,000 to 950,000 distinct CDR3 sequences, about 57% of them seen just once. In the case of this clonotype: No antigen is known for it.

The J segment lost 4 bases and the V segment lost 3 bases, leaving 11 bases of the junction unmatched. CDR3 length equals 18 residues. In germline, CDR1 is LNHNV, CDR2 YYDKDF (reference sequence). The TCR sequence derives from a girl aged 10 to 17 with multiple sclerosis. The V call is TRBV15, the J call TRBJ2-1, with 11 nucleotides matching TRBD2. Sequenced sample: blood. DNA of the CDR3: TGTGCCACCAGCAGCCCCGGGACTAGCGGCGGTCTTTACAATGAGCAGTTCTTC. Residues: CATSSPGTSGGLYNEQFF.